Described below is a single T cell receptor (beta chain) sequence and its context. The CDR3 contains 16 residues. Germline CDR1 is SEHNR and CDR2 is FQNEAQ (reference sequence). The germline V and J ends were trimmed by 1 base and 0 bases, with 10 bases remaining between them. Using immunoSEQ multiplex PCR, the repertoire was profiled, and TCRdb retains in-frame clones only, with some absent. The data contain around 150,000 clones, more than 75% of them singletons. The data are from a study of blood T cell repertoires in COVID-19. This TCR came from a man aged 60 to 75 who had recovered from COVID-19. The genes are TRBV7-9 and TRBJ1-5; D remains unclear. What was sequenced was peripheral blood. DNA for the CDR3: TGTGCCAGCAGCTTAGGCTACGGGGATAGCAATCAGCCCCAGCATTTT. It specifies CASSLGYGDSNQPQHF. The whole variable domain, remainder taken from reference TRBV7-9 and TRBJ1-5, is DTGVSQNPRHKITKRGQNVTFRCDPISEHNRLYWYRQTLGQGPEFLTYFQNEAQLEKSRLLSDRFSAERPKGSFSTLEIQRTEQGDSAMYLCASSLGYGDSNQPQHFGDGTRLSIL.